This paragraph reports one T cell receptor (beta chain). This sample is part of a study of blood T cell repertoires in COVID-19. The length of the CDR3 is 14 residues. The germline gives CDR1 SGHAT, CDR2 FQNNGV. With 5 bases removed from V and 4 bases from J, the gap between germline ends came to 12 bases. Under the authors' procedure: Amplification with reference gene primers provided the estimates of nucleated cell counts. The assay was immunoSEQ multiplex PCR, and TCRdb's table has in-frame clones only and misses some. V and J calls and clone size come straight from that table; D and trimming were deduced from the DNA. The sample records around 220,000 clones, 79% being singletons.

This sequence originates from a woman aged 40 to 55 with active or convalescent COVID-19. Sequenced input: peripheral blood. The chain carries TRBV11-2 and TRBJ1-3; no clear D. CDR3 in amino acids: CASSPSGAGNTIYF. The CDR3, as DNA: TGTGCCAGCAGCCCATCAGGTGCAGGAAACACCATATATTTT.